This T cell receptor (beta chain) came from a study of T-cell memory formation after mild COVID-19. Germline assignment: CDR1 MNHEY and CDR2 SMNVEV (reference sequence). Between the trimmed V and J ends, which lost 8 bases and 6 bases, there was a span of 16 bases. CDR3 length: 14 amino acids. This clonotype was seen a handful of times. TCRdb ran MiXCR on the 5' RACE reads and lists one entry per CDR3 protein. This table holds about 84,000 distinct CDR3 sequences, approximately 15% found once. The receptor was derived from an adult woman who had mild COVID-19 (a few samples of this study predate the infection). Cell type and time point are not known. Sequencing used PBMCs or a T cell subset sorted from them (not recorded which). V is TRBV27 and J is TRBJ2-2; possibly TRBD2 for D (6 bases). The CDR3: CASATGLVAGELFF. DNA for the CDR3: TGTGCCAGCGCCACGGGACTCGTCGCCGGGGAGCTGTTTTTT.